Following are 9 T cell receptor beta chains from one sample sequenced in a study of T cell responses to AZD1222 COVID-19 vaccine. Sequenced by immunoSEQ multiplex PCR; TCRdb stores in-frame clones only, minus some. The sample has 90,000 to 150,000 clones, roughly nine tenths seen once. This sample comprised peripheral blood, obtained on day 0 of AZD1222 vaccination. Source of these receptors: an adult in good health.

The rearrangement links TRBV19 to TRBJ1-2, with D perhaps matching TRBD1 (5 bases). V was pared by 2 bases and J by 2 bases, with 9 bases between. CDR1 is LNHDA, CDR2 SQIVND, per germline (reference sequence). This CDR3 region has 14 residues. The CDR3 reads CASSILRGNYGYTF. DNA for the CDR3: TGTGCCAGTAGTATACTACGGGGGAACTATGGCTACACCTTC.

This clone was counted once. The DNA for the CDR3 is TGCGCCAGCAGCTTGGGGGACAGGCAAATGAACACTGAAGCTTTCTTT. Amino acid sequence: CASSLGDRQMNTEAFF. The genes are TRBV5-1 and TRBJ1-1; 8 bases are shared with TRBD1. The CDR3 length is 16 residues. V lost 0 bases, J lost 0 bases, and 4 bases stayed unmatched. CDR1 is SGHRS and CDR2 is YFSETQ in the germline V gene.

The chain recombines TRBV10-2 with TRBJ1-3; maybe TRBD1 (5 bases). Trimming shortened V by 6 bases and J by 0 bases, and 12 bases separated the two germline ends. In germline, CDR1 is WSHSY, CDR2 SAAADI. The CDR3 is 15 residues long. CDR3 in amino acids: CASREGLSSGNTIYF. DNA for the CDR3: TGCGCCAGCAGGGAGGGACTTAGCTCTGGAAACACCATATATTTT.

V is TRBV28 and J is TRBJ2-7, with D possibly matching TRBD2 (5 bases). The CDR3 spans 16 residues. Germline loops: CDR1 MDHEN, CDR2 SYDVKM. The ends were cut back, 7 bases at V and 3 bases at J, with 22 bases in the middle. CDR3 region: CASTPIVGGLHYEQYF. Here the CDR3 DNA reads TGTGCCAGCACCCCGATCGTGGGCGGACTGCACTACGAGCAGTACTTC.

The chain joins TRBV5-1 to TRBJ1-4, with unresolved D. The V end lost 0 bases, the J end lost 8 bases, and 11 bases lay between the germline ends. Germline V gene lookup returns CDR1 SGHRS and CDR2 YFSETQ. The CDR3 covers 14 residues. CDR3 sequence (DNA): TGCGCCAGCAGCTTGGCCGGGTTAGAAGAAAAACTGTTTTTT. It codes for CASSLAGLEEKLFF.

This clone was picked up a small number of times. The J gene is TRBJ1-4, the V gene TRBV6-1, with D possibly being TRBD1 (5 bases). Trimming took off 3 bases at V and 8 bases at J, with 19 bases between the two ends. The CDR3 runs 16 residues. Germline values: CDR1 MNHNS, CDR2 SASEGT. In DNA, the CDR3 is TGTGCCAGCAGTGATGTCGGGGCCCGAGGATGGGAAAAACTGTTTTTT. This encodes CASSDVGARGWEKLFF.

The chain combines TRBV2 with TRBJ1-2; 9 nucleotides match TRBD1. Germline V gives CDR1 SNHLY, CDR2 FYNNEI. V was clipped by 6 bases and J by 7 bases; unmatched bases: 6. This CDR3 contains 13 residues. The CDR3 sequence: CASRGTGGTGYTF. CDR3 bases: TGTGCCAGCAGGGGTACAGGGGGCACTGGCTACACCTTC. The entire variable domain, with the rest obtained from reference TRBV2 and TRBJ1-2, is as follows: EPEVTQTPSHQVTQMGQEVILRCVPISNHLYFYWYRQILGQKVEFLVSFYNNEISEKSEIFDDQFSVERPDGSNFTLKIRSTKLEDSAMYFCASRGTGGTGYTFGSGTRLTVV.

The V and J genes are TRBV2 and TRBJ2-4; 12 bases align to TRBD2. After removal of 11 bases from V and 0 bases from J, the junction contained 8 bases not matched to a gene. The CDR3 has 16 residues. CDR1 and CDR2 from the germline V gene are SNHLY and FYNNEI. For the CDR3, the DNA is TGTGCCTCGGGGCTAGCGGGAGGGTCAGCCAAAAACATTCAGTACTTC. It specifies CASGLAGGSAKNIQYF.

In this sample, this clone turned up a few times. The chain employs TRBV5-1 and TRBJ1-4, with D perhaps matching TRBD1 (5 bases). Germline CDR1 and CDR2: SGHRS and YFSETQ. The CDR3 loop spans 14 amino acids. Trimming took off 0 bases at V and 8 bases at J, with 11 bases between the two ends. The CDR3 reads CASSLGREVEKLFF. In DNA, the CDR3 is TGCGCCAGCAGCTTGGGCAGGGAGGTGGAAAAACTGTTTTTT.